The rows below give T cell receptor beta chains drawn from one sample of a study of T cells in Graves' hyperthyroidism and ophthalmopathy. TCRdb ran MiXCR on the multiplex PCR reads and lists one entry per CDR3 protein. The sample includes under 350,000 distinct CDR3 sequences, 18% of them seen just once. Sequenced: blood. These receptors all stem from a woman in her 50s with Graves' hyperthyroidism. CDR3s include the opening cysteine and the closing phenylalanine or tryptophan. D genes are given only for firm matches. A row's size may be missing; if present it is once, few, many or a size class.

j_gene	v_gene	len	abundance	d_gene	CDR3nt	CDR3aa
TRBJ2-3	TRBV9	14	.	.	TGTGCCAGCAGCGGATGGGGGAACACAGATACGCAGTATTTT	CASSGWGNTDTQYF
TRBJ2-3	TRBV11-2	16	many	TRBD2	TGTGCCAGCAGCCTCGAAGCGGGAAGGCCTGCAGATACGCAGTATTTT	CASSLEAGRPADTQYF
TRBJ1-5	TRBV2	13	many	.	TGTGCCAGCAGTGGGTCGGAGGATCAGCCCCAGCATTTT	CASSGSEDQPQHF
TRBJ1-1	TRBV30	15	many	TRBD1	TGTGCCTGGGGAAAAGGGGACAGAAAAAACACTGAAGCTTTCTTT	CAWGKGDRKNTEAFF
TRBJ2-3	TRBV28	15	few	.	TGTGCCAGCAGTTCCCCGAGGGTAGACACAGATACGCAGTATTTT	CASSSPRVDTDTQYF
TRBJ1-1	TRBV4-1	16	few	TRBD1	TGCGCCAGCAGCCAAGGAACAGGGGGCGTTAGGGTTTCAGCTTTCTTT	CASSQGTGGVRVSAFF
TRBJ2-2	TRBV20-1	13	.	.	TGCAGTGCTAGAGCCCAGAACACCGGGGAGCTGTTTTTT	CSARAQNTGELFF
TRBJ1-5	TRBV20-1	13	many	TRBD1	TGCAGTGCTTACAGGGGGGGCAATCAGCCCCAGCATTTT	CSAYRGGNQPQHF
TRBJ2-5	TRBV28	16	many	TRBD2	TGTGCCAGCAAACCGAGCAGGACTAGCGGGAAAGAGACCCAGTACTTC	CASKPSRTSGKETQYF
TRBJ2-3	TRBV20-1	15	many	TRBD2	TGCAGTGCTGAGAGAGCGGGGGGCCCCACAGATACGCAGTATTTT	CSAERAGGPTDTQYF
TRBJ2-7	TRBV12-3/TRBV12-4	12	.	TRBD1	TGTGCCAGCAGGGGACAGGGGTTCGAGCAGTACTTC	CASRGQGFEQYF
TRBJ2-5	TRBV12-3/TRBV12-4	12	.	.	TGTGCCAGCAGGGCAGGGTTGGAGACCCAGTACTTC	CASRAGLETQYF
TRBJ2-7	TRBV6-1	13	.	.	TGTGCCAGCAGTTCCAGGATATCCTACGAGCAGTACTTC	CASSSRISYEQYF
TRBJ2-2	TRBV3-1	15	.	.	TGTGCCAGCAGCCAAAGGACTACCTACACCGGGGAGCTGTTTTTT	CASSQRTTYTGELFF
TRBJ2-7	TRBV7-9	14	few	TRBD1	TGTGCCAGCAGCTTTGGACAGGGTTCAGACGAGCAGTACTTC	CASSFGQGSDEQYF
TRBJ1-6	TRBV6-1	15	few	.	TGTGCCAGCAGTGAAAGTCGGGGGCATTCTTCACCCCTCCACTTT	CASSESRGHSSPLHF
TRBJ1-1	TRBV5-6	17	.	TRBD1	TGTGCCAGCAGCTTGGGTTGGTGGCAGGGGGCCGTATCCGAAGCTTTCTTT	CASSLGWWQGAVSEAFF
TRBJ2-1	TRBV6-9	15	.	.	TGTGCCAGCAGTTACGGCAGGGGGGGCTACAATGAGCAGTTCTTC	CASSYGRGGYNEQFF
TRBJ2-1	TRBV7-3	12	.	.	TGTGCCAGCAGCTACAGCGGAGGAGAGCAGTTCTTC	CASSYSGGEQFF
TRBJ2-3	TRBV5-1	14	many	TRBD2	TGCGCCAGCAGCTCGGCGGGGGGTACAGATACGCAGTATTTT	CASSSAGGTDTQYF
TRBJ2-5	TRBV3-1	13	many	TRBD2	TGTGCCACGGGACTAGCGGACCAAGAGACCCAGTACTTC	CATGLADQETQYF
TRBJ2-7	TRBV19	15	few	.	TGTGCCACTCACTCTGGGGAGCTTGGATCCTACGAGCAGTACTTC	CATHSGELGSYEQYF
TRBJ2-5	TRBV5-4	15	.	.	TGTGCCAGCAGCTTTGGAGTTTTCGTACAAGAGACCCAGTACTTC	CASSFGVFVQETQYF
TRBJ2-5	TRBV20-1	12	.	.	TGCAGTGCTAGGGTCCAGCAAGAGACCCAGTACTTC	CSARVQQETQYF